This passage covers 30 T cell receptor beta chains from one sample sequenced in a study of cytomegalovirus exposure and HLA in healthy donors. The PCR used 60 Vbeta and 13 Jbeta primers. Sequenced by immunoSEQ multiplex PCR; TCRdb stores in-frame clones only, minus some. The repertoire includes approximately 200,000 clones, 60% to 85% of them detected once, and 1.5% sits in the top ten. Material: PBMCs. Receptors originate from a girl aged 10 to 17 in good health and CMV-seropositive.

This clone was observed a single time. The V call is TRBV6-5, the J call TRBJ1-1, with a tentative D call TRBD1 (6 bases). The CDR3 length is 14 residues. V was cut by 4 bases and J by 1 base, with 10 bases left in between. Germline V gene sequence: CDR1 MNHEY, CDR2 SVGAGI. The CDR3, as DNA: TGTGCCAGCAGTTCGACAGGAGGGAACACTGAAGCTTTCTTT. It translates to CASSSTGGNTEAFF.

CDR3 sequence reads: CASSFRSRRSPLHF. The CDR3 region has the DNA TGTGCCAGCAGCTTCAGATCCCGGAGGTCACCCCTCCACTTT. The chain is built from TRBV13 and TRBJ1-6; no reliable D call. This CDR3 is built from 14 residues. Germline V gives CDR1 PRHDT, CDR2 FYEKMQ (reference sequence). The ends were cut back, 3 bases at V and 10 bases at J, with 13 bases in the middle.

The chain carries TRBV19 and TRBJ1-5; D not certain. Trimming pared 6 bases from V and 4 bases from J, leaving 10 bases between. The CDR3 runs 13 residues. Looked up from germline, CDR1 is LNHDA and CDR2 is SQIVND (reference sequence). The CDR3 loop is CASSPKTNQPQHF. CDR3 coding DNA: TGTGCCAGTAGCCCAAAAACAAATCAGCCCCAGCATTTT. The whole variable domain, filled in from reference TRBV19 and TRBJ1-5, reads DGGITQSPKYLFRKEGQNVTLSCEQNLNHDAMYWYRQDPGQGLRLIYYSQIVNDFQKGDIAEGYSVSREKKESFPLTVTSAQKNPTAFYLCASSPKTNQPQHFGDGTRLSIL.

The genes are TRBV7-2 and TRBJ2-7; 12 positions agree with TRBD2. This CDR3 is 15 amino acids long. Germline CDR1 is SGHTA and CDR2 is FQGNSA. J was trimmed by 4 bases and V by 4 bases; bases with no gene match: 5. CDR3 region: CASSSSGGASYEQYF. CDR3 nucleotide sequence: TGTGCCAGCAGCTCTAGCGGGGGGGCGTCTTACGAGCAGTACTTC.

The chain recombines TRBV6-6 with TRBJ1-6; D is uncertain. Germline V gene sequence: CDR1 MNHNY, CDR2 SVGAGI (reference sequence). Trimming cost V 8 bases and J 6 bases, with 5 bases left between them. The CDR3 extends over 11 amino acids. Here the CDR3 reads CASRGNSPLHF. For the CDR3, the DNA is TGTGCCAGCCGCGGTAATTCACCCCTCCACTTT.

The chain recombines TRBV9 with TRBJ2-3, with D tentatively TRBD2 (6 bases). Trimming pared 2 bases from V and 2 bases from J, leaving 12 bases between. Germline V gives CDR1 SGDLS, CDR2 YYNGEE. The CDR3 loop spans 15 amino acids. The CDR3 DNA reads TGTGCCAGCAGCGTTTTACTAGCTAACACAGATACGCAGTATTTT. Protein sequence: CASSVLLANTDTQYF.

The chain links TRBV6-5 to TRBJ2-5, with D hard to call. Germline V gives CDR1 MNHEY, CDR2 SVGAGI. V was cut by 6 bases and J by 6 bases, with 8 bases left in between. The CDR3 runs to 11 residues. The CDR3 region has the DNA TGTGCCAGCAGCCTTTATCAGACCCAGTACTTC. This gives the protein CASSLYQTQYF.

The chain employs TRBV11-2 and TRBJ1-4, with TRBD1 as a possible D gene (5 bases). The germline V gene encodes CDR1 SGHAT and CDR2 FQNNGV. The CDR3 is 15 amino acids. Deletions cut 0 bases from V and 8 bases from J, with 13 bases between. The CDR3, as DNA: TGTGCCAGCAGCTTAGATCAGGGCCTGGGCGAAAAACTGTTTTTT. Translating it yields CASSLDQGLGEKLFF.

The CDR3 region has the DNA TGTGCCAGCAGCTTGGCCCACCGGGGGGAAGAAACGCAGTATTTT. It codes for CASSLAHRGEETQYF. The V gene is TRBV5-4, the J gene TRBJ2-3, with 7 positions matching TRBD2. The CDR3 spans 15 residues. Trimming took 0 bases from V and 9 from J; bases not matched to a gene: 10. The germline V gene has CDR1 SGHNT and CDR2 YYREEE (reference sequence).

This clone has more than one count but fewer than ten. The rearrangement uses TRBV11-2 and TRBJ2-2; 10 nucleotides line up with TRBD2. Germline CDR1 is SGHAT and CDR2 is FQNNGV. V lost 1 base, J lost 6 bases, and 5 bases stayed unmatched. The CDR3 has 16 amino acids. The CDR3 DNA follows: TGTGCCAGCAGCTTAGTGCCAGCGGGGGGGTCCGGGGAGCTGTTTTTT. Its translation is CASSLVPAGGSGELFF.

The chain joins TRBV6-1 to TRBJ2-2; TRBD2 agrees at 12 bases. CDR3 size: 18 residues. Germline V lookup: CDR1 MNHNS, CDR2 SASEGT. The J segment lost 4 bases and the V segment lost 2 bases, leaving 8 bases of the junction unmatched. The CDR3 sequence is CASSEWLAGGPGTGELFF. DNA of the CDR3: TGTGCCAGCAGTGAATGGCTAGCGGGGGGGCCGGGCACCGGGGAGCTGTTTTTT.

The CDR3: CASSLGQHSNQPQHF. The CDR3 coding sequence is TGTGCCAGCAGCTTAGGACAACATAGCAATCAGCCCCAGCATTTT. The chain has TRBV7-9 and TRBJ1-5; no definite D call. The CDR3 length is 15 residues. Germline V gene lookup returns CDR1 SEHNR and CDR2 FQNEAQ (reference sequence). V lost 1 base, J lost 0 bases, and 7 bases lay in between.

CDR3 DNA: TGTGCCAGCAGCCCGATCGGGGGTAACTATGGCTACACCTTC. It yields the protein CASSPIGGNYGYTF. The chain is built from TRBV13 and TRBJ1-2; a possible D gene is TRBD1 (5 bases). Trimming pared 5 bases from V and 1 base from J, leaving 11 bases between. The CDR3 is 14 amino acids. Per germline, CDR1 PRHDT and CDR2 FYEKMQ (reference sequence).

The chain recombines TRBV2 with TRBJ1-4; D may be TRBD1 (5 bases). Trimming pared 8 bases from V and 0 bases from J, leaving 13 bases between. CDR1 SNHLY and CDR2 FYNNEI come from the germline V gene. This CDR3 is 15 amino acids long. CDR3 residues: CASGGGRATNEKLFF. The CDR3 nucleotides are TGTGCCAGCGGGGGAGGTAGAGCAACTAATGAAAAACTGTTTTTT.

In its sample, this clone was seen once. V gene TRBV12-1 combines with J gene TRBJ2-2; TRBD1, the D gene given by the table, was not confirmed from the DNA. TRBV12-1 is recorded as a pseudogene. This CDR3 comprises 15 residues. The CDR3 DNA follows: TGTGCCAGCAGCTTTGATGCCAGGGGGTCCGGGGAGCTGTTTTTT. Translated: CASSFDARGSGELFF.

V gene TRBV5-4 combines with J gene TRBJ1-2, with 7 nucleotides matching TRBD1. The germline CDR1 and CDR2 sequences are SGHNT and YYREEE (reference sequence). The J segment lost 6 bases and the V segment lost 4 bases, leaving 15 bases of the junction unmatched. The CDR3 has 16 residues. The CDR3 here is CASSPPLRQGTNGYTF. In nucleotides, the CDR3 is TGTGCCAGCAGCCCGCCCCTACGACAGGGTACTAATGGCTACACCTTC.

J is TRBJ1-2 and V is TRBV10-2; 7 positions agree with TRBD1. The CDR3 sequence is 17 residues long. Germline lookup yields CDR1 WSHSY and CDR2 SAAADI. V lost 2 bases and J lost 4; bases outside the gene matches: 13. As DNA, the CDR3 is TGCGCCAGCAGTGAGCAGATGCCGGGACAGAGTACCTATGGCTACACCTTC. Translated: CASSEQMPGQSTYGYTF.

This clone was recorded once. J is TRBJ1-3 and V is TRBV5-6, with D maybe TRBD1 (5 bases). CDR1 SGHDT and CDR2 YYEEEE come from the germline V gene. V was trimmed by 0 bases and J by 0 bases, leaving 10 bases between them. This CDR3 spans 16 amino acids. CDR3: CASSLGQSISGNTIYF. DNA for the CDR3: TGTGCCAGCAGCTTGGGACAGTCTATCTCTGGAAACACCATATATTTT.

The chain links TRBV5-6 to TRBJ1-1, with a weak D call TRBD1 (6 bases). With 4 bases removed from V and 0 bases from J, the gap between germline ends came to 16 bases. The V gene's germline CDR1 is SGHDT and CDR2 YYEEEE. CDR3 length: 16 amino acids. In DNA form, the CDR3 reads TGTGCCAGCAGCCTGCGACAGGCTCTTATGAACACTGAAGCTTTCTTT. Its translation is CASSLRQALMNTEAFF.

The J gene is TRBJ2-5, the V gene TRBV4-1; D remains ambiguous. This CDR3 is built from 14 residues. Germline-derived CDR1 and CDR2 are MGHRA and YSYEKL. Between the trimmed V and J ends, which lost 2 bases and 5 bases, there was a span of 12 bases. The chain's CDR3 is CASSQLISGETQYF. The CDR3, as DNA: TGCGCCAGCAGCCAACTCATTTCCGGGGAGACCCAGTACTTC.

This chain links TRBV25-1 with TRBJ2-7; TRBD2 matches 9 bases. CDR1 and CDR2 (germline): MGHDK, SYGVNS. CDR3 size: 15 residues. Trimming took 1 base from V and 2 from J; bases not matched to a gene: 3. CDR3 protein: CASSEWSSGAYEQYF. The CDR3 coding sequence is TGTGCCAGCAGTGAATGGTCTAGCGGGGCCTACGAGCAGTACTTC.

The chain uses TRBV6-6 and TRBJ1-6; D remains ambiguous. This CDR3 spans 12 amino acids. Between the trimmed V and J ends, which lost 6 bases and 8 bases, there was a span of 8 bases. Germline CDR1 reads MNHNY; CDR2 reads SVGAGI (reference sequence). CDR3 sequence (DNA): TGTGCCAGCAGAGAGGGAGATTCACCCCTCCACTTT. Translated: CASREGDSPLHF.

The V and J genes are TRBV27 and TRBJ1-6; 7 bases agree with TRBD1. There are 13 residues in the CDR3. With V trimmed by 6 bases and J by 11 bases, 7 bases remained unmatched. Germline CDR1 MNHEY, CDR2 SMNVEV (reference sequence). Written as DNA, the CDR3 is TGTGCCAGCAGCTACGGACAGGCCCCACCCCTCCACTTT. This codes for CASSYGQAPPLHF.

This chain links TRBV5-6 with TRBJ1-2; no firm D call. The CDR3 consists of 14 residues. V lost 0 bases, J lost 5 bases, and 11 bases lay in between. Germline CDR1 reads SGHDT; CDR2 reads YYEEEE. This chain's CDR3 is CASSLVKPGYGYTF. CDR3 nucleotide sequence: TGTGCCAGCAGCTTGGTTAAACCGGGGTATGGCTACACCTTC.

This sequence joins TRBV29-1 and TRBJ1-2; 10 bases line up with TRBD1. The CDR3 loop spans 13 amino acids. The V and J ends lost 6 bases and 4 bases, in that order; junction bases with no gene match: 5. The germline V gene has CDR1 SQVTM and CDR2 ANQGSEA. The CDR3 DNA is TGCAGCGTGTTGACAGGGGGCTTCTATGGCTACACCTTC. This encodes CSVLTGGFYGYTF.

The V and J genes are TRBV27 and TRBJ1-2; the D is unclear. This CDR3 has 13 residues. Germline-derived CDR1 and CDR2 are MNHEY and SMNVEV (reference sequence). V shed 3 bases and J shed 2 bases, with 7 bases lying between them. CDR3 sequence (DNA): TGTGCCAGCAGTTTCGGCGGGAACTATGGCTACACCTTC. This sequence encodes CASSFGGNYGYTF.

The J gene is TRBJ2-1, the V gene TRBV2; D unresolved. CDR1 and CDR2 from the germline V gene are SNHLY and FYNNEI. This CDR3 spans 15 amino acids. The V gene lost 2 bases and the J gene lost 0 bases, with 8 bases spanning the gap. CDR3 nucleotide sequence: TGTGCCAGCAGTGAATTTTCGAGCTCCTACAATGAGCAGTTCTTC. Translating gives CASSEFSSSYNEQFF.

The chain joins TRBV9 to TRBJ1-3; 7 bases fit TRBD1. The germline gives CDR1 SGDLS, CDR2 YYNGEE. CDR3 size: 19 residues. Losses at the gene ends were 3 bases for V and 0 bases for J; bases not matched to a gene: 15. The CDR3 bases are TGTGCCAGCAGCGCCCGGGACAGCCCCCGCCGTAGCTCTGGAAACACCATATATTTT. This sequence encodes CASSARDSPRRSSGNTIYF.

This chain joins TRBV5-1 and TRBJ2-2; 11 bases map to TRBD2. Germline V gene data show CDR1 as SGHRS and CDR2 as YFSETQ. The V and J ends lost 3 bases and 5 bases, in that order; junction bases with no gene match: 3. This CDR3 has 15 residues. The CDR3 DNA reads TGCGCCAGCAGCTCCGGGACTAGCGGTACCGGGGAGCTGTTTTTT. This encodes CASSSGTSGTGELFF.

This clone was seen only a few times. The rearrangement joins TRBV4-1 to TRBJ1-2, with D uncertain. CDR1 and CDR2 from the germline V gene are MGHRA and YSYEKL. Trimming cost V 4 bases and J 7 bases, with 16 bases left between them. CDR3 length equals 14 residues. CDR3 region: CASSPLAGVGGYTF. As DNA, the CDR3 is TGCGCCAGCAGCCCCCTAGCCGGCGTAGGTGGCTACACCTTC.